These T cell receptor beta chains were read from a single sample in a study of T cell responses to AZD1222 COVID-19 vaccine. Here immunoSEQ multiplex PCR was the method, and the copy in TCRdb shows in-frame clones only, minus some. The sample has 70,000 or so clones, around four fifths seen once. The sequencing here drew on peripheral blood, taken on day 0 of AZD1222 vaccination. All receptors derive from an adult in good health. Each CDR3 is given with its conserved first and last residue. A D gene is named only where the DNA matches it firmly. Clone size appears in some rows only: once, few, many, or a class for an expanded clone.

j_call v_call d_call clone_size cdr3_aa cdr3_nt
TRBJ1-1 TRBV2 NA NA CASSEFPARGGGYTEAFF TGTGCCAGCAGTGAATTTCCGGCCAGGGGTGGGGGATACACTGAAGCTTTCTTT
TRBJ1-5 TRBV3-1/TRBV3-2 NA NA CASSQAGRNQPQHF TGTGCCAGCAGCCAAGCTGGTAGGAATCAGCCCCAGCATTTT
TRBJ2-1 TRBV6-5 NA NA CASRGIDHNEQFF TGTGCCAGCAGGGGGATCGACCACAATGAGCAGTTCTTC
TRBJ2-1 TRBV5-1 NA once CASSLGGSTYNEQFF TGCGCCAGCAGCTTGGGGGGTTCTACCTACAATGAGCAGTTCTTC
TRBJ2-5 TRBV5-6 NA NA CASSPRGLVIQETQYF TGTGCCAGCAGCCCAAGGGGTTTGGTGATCCAAGAGACCCAGTACTTC
TRBJ2-1 TRBV3-1/TRBV3-2 TRBD2 few CASSQGGLRLAGSSYNEQFF TGTGCCAGCAGCCAAGGGGGTCTTCGGCTAGCGGGGAGCTCCTACAATGAGCAGTTCTTC
TRBJ2-7 TRBV5-4 NA once CASSLPNSYEQYF TGTGCCAGCAGCTTGCCTAATTCCTACGAGCAGTACTTC
TRBJ1-5 TRBV12-3/TRBV12-4 TRBD1 NA CASSPGTDQPQHF TGTGCCAGCAGTCCGGGGACAGATCAGCCCCAGCATTTT
TRBJ1-4 TRBV27 NA NA CASSLFRSWTEKLFF TGTGCCAGCAGTTTATTCAGATCCTGGACCGAAAAACTGTTTTTT
TRBJ2-1 TRBV27 NA NA CASSPWGEGNEQFF TGTGCCAGCAGTCCATGGGGGGAAGGGAATGAGCAGTTCTTC
TRBJ2-5 TRBV9 TRBD1 NA CASTQGQGLGTQYF TGTGCCAGCACCCAAGGACAGGGTCTTGGGACCCAGTACTTC
TRBJ1-2 TRBV6-1 NA NA CASSEAQWGGYTF TGTGCCAGCAGTGAAGCGCAGTGGGGTGGCTACACCTTC
TRBJ1-5 TRBV4-3 NA NA CASSPTWSGNQPQHF TGCGCCAGCAGCCCGACATGGAGCGGCAATCAGCCCCAGCATTTT
TRBJ1-1 TRBV6-5 NA NA CASRKQVNTEAFF TGTGCCAGCAGAAAACAGGTGAACACTGAAGCTTTCTTT
TRBJ2-2 TRBV6-6 NA NA CASRTQDGELFF TGTGCCAGCCGGACCCAGGACGGGGAGCTGTTTTTT
TRBJ2-1 TRBV29-1 NA once CSVGVADSIYNEQFF TGCAGCGTTGGGGTTGCGGACAGTATTTACAATGAGCAGTTCTTC
TRBJ2-7 TRBV4-3 NA NA CASSQDKIRAAEQYF TGCGCCAGCAGCCAAGATAAGATCCGGGCTGCCGAGCAGTACTTC
TRBJ2-5 TRBV5-6 TRBD2 NA CASSPISGGARLQYF TGTGCCAGCAGCCCAATTAGCGGGGGGGCCAGGTTACAGTACTTC
TRBJ1-4 TRBV5-6 NA once CASSLKPDYNEKLFF TGTGCCAGCAGCTTGAAGCCGGACTATAATGAAAAACTGTTTTTT
TRBJ1-1 TRBV7-9 NA once CASSSARIGGTEAFF TGTGCCAGCAGCTCGGCCCGGATCGGTGGCACTGAAGCTTTCTTT
TRBJ2-1 TRBV7-9 NA once CASSLSNVNEQFF TGTGCCAGCAGCTTGAGCAATGTCAATGAGCAGTTCTTC
TRBJ1-4 TRBV28 NA once CASSPYQGPDEKLFF TGTGCCAGCAGTCCCTACCAGGGGCCTGATGAAAAACTGTTTTTT
TRBJ1-2 TRBV10-3 TRBD1 NA CAISAGQGANYGYTF TGTGCCATCAGTGCGGGACAGGGGGCTAACTATGGCTACACCTTC
TRBJ2-1 TRBV28 NA NA CASSSRWGGSYNEQFF TGTGCCAGCAGTTCCCGATGGGGCGGGTCCTACAATGAGCAGTTCTTC
TRBJ1-1 TRBV19 NA NA CASSMSLNTEAFF TGTGCCAGTAGTATGTCTCTGAACACTGAAGCTTTCTTT
TRBJ1-6 TRBV7-2 NA NA CASSLEGDSPLHF TGTGCCAGCAGCTTAGAGGGGGATTCACCCCTCCACTTT
TRBJ2-2 TRBV5-1 TRBD2 once CASTPGGRTGGELFF TGCGCCAGCACACCGGGGGGGCGGACCGGCGGGGAGCTGTTTTTT